These T cell receptor beta chains were read from a single sample in a study of blood T cell repertoires in COVID-19. Method: immunoSEQ multiplex PCR; TCRdb's copy keeps in-frame clones and lacks some. The sample has some 150,000 clones, over 75% seen once; the top ten hold 3% to 3.5%. Sequenced input: peripheral blood. The receptors shown here come from a woman aged 60-75 years with active COVID-19. Both conserved end residues are part of each CDR3. Fields, in order: clone size, V gene, D gene, J gene, CDR3 length, CDR3 protein, CDR3 DNA. A D gene is named only where the DNA matches it firmly. The size of a clone is reported for some rows only, either as once, few or many, or as a class for expanded clones.

>-|TRBV6-5|TRBD2|TRBJ2-7|15
CASSYAAGGPLEQYF
TGTGCCAGCAGTTACGCCGCGGGAGGGCCCCTCGAGCAGTACTTC
>-|TRBV27|TRBD1|TRBJ2-1|15
CASSLARGPGNEQFF
TGTGCCAGCAGTTTAGCCAGGGGGCCGGGCAATGAGCAGTTCTTC
>-|TRBV5-6|TRBD2|TRBJ2-3|14
CASRAGGLTDTQYF
TGTGCCAGCAGGGCGGGGGGACTGACAGATACGCAGTATTTT
>-|TRBV9|-|TRBJ2-7|15
CASSRRRVRTYEQYF
TGTGCCAGCAGCCGCCGGAGGGTGAGGACCTACGAGCAGTACTTC
>-|TRBV5-3|TRBD1|TRBJ2-7|16
CARSLRSAGGVYEQYF
TGTGCCAGAAGCTTGAGGTCGGCAGGGGGCGTTTACGAGCAGTACTTC
>-|TRBV6-5|TRBD1|TRBJ1-2|13
CASSLQGAGGYTF
TGTGCCAGCAGTCTACAGGGGGCGGGCGGCTACACCTTC
>few|TRBV27|-|TRBJ2-7|15
CASSLRGTDLYEQYF
TGTGCCAGCAGTTTACGCGGGACTGACCTCTACGAGCAGTACTTC
>-|TRBV10-3|-|TRBJ2-1|15
CAISVWEGEDNEQFF
TGTGCCATCAGTGTTTGGGAGGGGGAGGACAATGAGCAGTTCTTC
>-|TRBV27|-|TRBJ1-5|14
CASSLSRGIRPQHF
TGTGCCAGCAGTTTATCCAGGGGAATTCGACCCCAGCATTTT
>-|TRBV5-1|TRBD2|TRBJ2-7|16
CASSQSGGIGSYEQYF
TGCGCCAGCAGTCAAAGCGGGGGGATAGGCTCCTACGAGCAGTACTTC
>-|TRBV4-3|TRBD2|TRBJ2-6|21
CASSQQLAGVFRGSGANVLTF
TGCGCCAGCAGCCAGCAACTAGCGGGAGTATTTCGGGGCTCTGGGGCCAACGTCCTGACTTTC
>-|TRBV28|TRBD1|TRBJ2-7|16
CASTLEDGQGLYEQYF
TGTGCCAGCACCCTTGAAGACGGACAGGGGTTATACGAGCAGTACTTC
>-|TRBV6-5|TRBD1|TRBJ1-5|14
CASWTGHQNQPQHF
TGTGCCAGCTGGACAGGGCACCAAAATCAGCCCCAGCATTTT
>-|TRBV5-1|-|TRBJ2-3|17
CASSLSFGRGVTDTQYF
TGCGCCAGCAGCTTGAGTTTTGGCAGGGGAGTAACAGATACGCAGTATTTT
>-|TRBV7-2|TRBD2|TRBJ2-1|16
CASSLKAGGPLNEQFF
TGTGCCAGCAGCTTAAAGGCGGGGGGGCCCCTCAATGAGCAGTTCTTC
>-|TRBV2|-|TRBJ1-6|19
CASSEGGRDISSYNSPLHF
TGTGCCAGCAGTGAAGGAGGGAGGGACATAAGCTCCTATAATTCACCCCTCCACTTT
>-|TRBV7-3|TRBD1|TRBJ2-1|14
CASSSGTGANEQFF
TGTGCCAGCAGCTCCGGGACAGGGGCCAATGAGCAGTTCTTC
>-|TRBV9|-|TRBJ2-5|13
CASSVEPRETQYF
TGTGCCAGCAGCGTAGAACCTCGGGAGACCCAGTACTTC
>-|TRBV28|-|TRBJ1-4|17
CASSLVGRGHSNEKLFF
TGTGCCAGCAGTTTAGTTGGCAGGGGCCATTCCAATGAAAAACTGTTTTTT
>-|TRBV7-6|TRBD2|TRBJ2-5|18
CASSLAAGGGGRQETQYF
TGTGCCAGCAGCTTAGCGGCGGGAGGTGGGGGGAGACAAGAGACCCAGTACTTC
>few|TRBV28|-|TRBJ2-7|14
CASSPTVLSGEQYF
TGTGCCAGCAGCCCGACAGTCCTCTCCGGGGAGCAGTACTTC
>-|TRBV6-5|TRBD1|TRBJ1-5|13
CASSSTGNQPQHF
TGTGCCAGCAGCTCGACAGGGAACCAGCCCCAGCATTTT
>-|TRBV7-2|-|TRBJ1-1|18
CASSNFIPGVMIRTEAFF
TGTGCCAGCAGCAACTTCATACCAGGGGTAATGATTAGAACTGAAGCTTTCTTT
>-|TRBV7-9|-|TRBJ1-2|13
CASSFRVDRGYTF
TGTGCCAGCAGCTTCAGGGTAGACCGTGGCTACACCTTC
>-|TRBV6-5|TRBD1|TRBJ2-5|13
CASRGTGQETQYF
TGTGCCAGCAGGGGGACAGGCCAAGAGACCCAGTACTTC
>-|TRBV5-5|TRBD1|TRBJ2-5|15
CASSLGQGASETQYF
TGTGCCAGCAGCTTGGGGCAGGGGGCCTCGGAGACCCAGTACTTC
>-|TRBV7-2|-|TRBJ1-2|13
CASSAAGDYGYTF
TGTGCCAGCAGCGCCGCAGGGGATTATGGCTACACCTTC
>-|TRBV5-1|TRBD2|TRBJ2-1|16
CASGGRTGGSYNEQFF
TGCGCCAGCGGCGGGCGAACGGGAGGCTCCTACAATGAGCAGTTCTTC
>-|TRBV7-2|-|TRBJ2-7|15
CASSPWVAASYEQYF
TGTGCCAGCAGCCCCTGGGTAGCGGCCTCATACGAGCAGTACTTC
>-|TRBV5-6|TRBD1|TRBJ1-6|14
CASKRGRPYSPLHF
TGTGCCAGCAAAAGGGGGCGCCCCTATTCACCCCTCCACTTT
>-|TRBV4-3|-|TRBJ1-3|13
CASSHDRGNTIYF
TGCGCCAGCAGCCATGACAGGGGAAACACCATATATTTT
>-|TRBV28|TRBD1|TRBJ1-5|13
CASSLDRVQPQHF
TGTGCCAGCAGTCTGGACAGGGTCCAGCCCCAGCATTTT
>-|TRBV1|-|TRBJ2-1|14
CTSSQREYDNEQFF
TGCACCAGCAGCCAGCGGGAATATGACAATGAGCAGTTCTTC
>-|TRBV27|-|TRBJ1-2|13
CASSLRGGYGYTF
TGTGCCAGCAGTTTAAGGGGAGGCTATGGCTACACCTTC
>-|TRBV2|TRBD1|TRBJ2-3|16
CASRPPGQGSTDTQYF
TGTGCCAGCAGACCCCCGGGACAGGGGAGCACAGATACGCAGTATTTT
>-|TRBV7-2|-|TRBJ2-1|15
CASSRGRWETNEQFF
TGTGCCAGCAGCCGGGGTCGGTGGGAAACCAATGAGCAGTTCTTC
>-|TRBV5-3|-|TRBJ1-2|14
CARRCQGPAYGYTF
TGTGCCAGAAGGTGCCAGGGGCCAGCTTATGGCTACACCTTC
>-|TRBV10-1|TRBD2|TRBJ2-5|15
CASSVSSGSQETQYF
TGCGCCAGCAGTGTCTCAAGCGGGAGCCAAGAGACCCAGTACTTC
>-|TRBV3-1/TRBV3-2|-|TRBJ2-1|15
CASSQTRVAGGEQFF
TGTGCCAGCAGCCAAACCCGGGTCGCAGGGGGGGAGCAGTTCTTC
>once|TRBV21-1|-|TRBJ1-6|16
CASSKLGQAINSPLHF
TGTGCCAGCAGCAAATTGGGACAGGCGATTAATTCACCCCTCCACTTT
>-|TRBV10-3|-|TRBJ1-4|16
CAISDPLSVENEKLFF
TGTGCCATCAGTGACCCCTTGAGTGTGGAGAATGAAAAACTGTTTTTT
>once|TRBV7-2|TRBD1|TRBJ2-5|14
CASSYDRGQETQYF
TGTGCCAGCAGCTACGACAGGGGCCAAGAGACCCAGTACTTC
>few|TRBV30|-|TRBJ1-2|14
CAWSVTGRSSGYTF
TGTGCCTGGAGTGTAACCGGTCGGAGCTCTGGCTACACCTTC
>-|TRBV24-1|-|TRBJ1-2|16
CATSDHDTLGGYGYTF
TGTGCCACCAGTGATCATGACACCCTGGGAGGCTATGGCTACACCTTC
>-|TRBV6-2/TRBV6-3|-|TRBJ1-1|18
CASSPLGPQGGMNTEAFF
TGTGCCAGCAGTCCCCTCGGCCCACAGGGCGGTATGAACACTGAAGCTTTCTTT